The 17 T cell receptor beta chains presented below share a single source sample, sequenced in a study of T cells in Graves' hyperthyroidism and ophthalmopathy. Regions amplified from RNA transcripts were the TCR beta CDR3 regions. First-round RT-PCR targeting the TCR CDR3 was performed with the HTBI primer set. In TCRdb, the multiplex PCR reads were re-called with MiXCR into one record per CDR3 protein. The sample records 550,000 to 700,000 distinct CDR3 sequences, around 46% being singletons. What was sequenced was peripheral blood or thyroid tissue (not recorded which). Receptors originate from an adult woman with Graves' disease, either hyperthyroidism or ophthalmopathy (not recorded which).

Ten or more counts support this clonotype. This chain joins TRBV15 and TRBJ1-4; D is uncertain. This CDR3 contains 15 residues. Between the trimmed V and J ends, which lost 5 bases and 6 bases, there was a span of 16 bases. Germline V gene sequence: CDR1 LNHNV, CDR2 YYDKDF (reference sequence). As DNA, the CDR3 is TGTGCCACCAGCGGTCACTTTGGGGAGGATGAAAAACTGTTTTTT. It specifies CATSGHFGEDEKLFF.

This clonotype was picked up one time. The rearrangement uses TRBV5-4 and TRBJ2-7, with 7 bases aligning to TRBD2. This CDR3 has 13 residues. Germline CDR1 and CDR2: SGHNT and YYREEE (reference sequence). The junction had 7 bases not matched to a gene; V was cut back by 3 bases and J by 7 bases. The CDR3 DNA is TGTGCCAGCAGCTACGCGGTGGGGGGGGAGCAGTACTTC. Protein product: CASSYAVGGEQYF.

The genes are TRBV12-3 or TRBV12-4 and TRBJ2-7, with D perhaps being TRBD1 or TRBD2 (5 bases each). V gave up 11 bases and J gave up 6 bases, with 29 bases separating them. This CDR3 region has 16 residues. The CDR3 loop reads CAGGPTWGPARLEQYF. The CDR3 DNA reads as TGTGCCGGTGGGCCGACCTGGGGACCCGCGCGTCTCGAGCAGTACTTC.

The chain couples TRBV2 to TRBJ1-2; the D gene is possibly TRBD1 (5 bases). The germline V gene has CDR1 SNHLY and CDR2 FYNNEI. The CDR3 has 12 residues. V lost 5 bases to trimming and J lost 7 bases, with 11 bases between them. The CDR3, as DNA: TGTGCCAGCAGTAGGGGCCCTCGTGGCTACACCTTC. Its translation: CASSRGPRGYTF.

This clonotype has more than one count but fewer than ten. The genes are TRBV10-3 and TRBJ2-5; D uncertain. The DNA end is more similar to TRBJ2-1, so the J call may be wrong. This CDR3 spans 12 amino acids. Germline V gene lookup returns CDR1 ENHRY and CDR2 SYGVKD. For the CDR3, the DNA is TGTGCCATCAGTGCGCGAATAAATGAGCAGTTCTTC. This gives the protein CAISARINEQFF.

In its sample, this clonotype was seen many times. The V and J genes are TRBV7-9 and TRBJ2-7; 7 bases match TRBD1. The CDR3 runs to 13 residues. Germline V gene sequence: CDR1 SEHNR, CDR2 FQNEAQ (reference sequence). J was trimmed by 2 bases and V by 6 bases; bases with no gene match: 4. The CDR3 sequence: CASRPTGAYEQYF. Here the CDR3 DNA reads TGTGCCAGCAGGCCCACAGGGGCCTACGAGCAGTACTTC.

V and J are TRBV7-8 and TRBJ2-7; TRBD2 matches 12 bases. Near its end, the DNA agrees better with TRBJ2-1, so the J call may be wrong. Looked up from germline, CDR1 is SGHVS and CDR2 is FQNEAQ. This CDR3 is built from 15 residues. DNA for the CDR3: TGTGCCAGCAGCCCCCTAGCGGGAGGGCACAATGAGCAGTTCTTC. Encoded protein: CASSPLAGGHNEQFF.

V usage is TRBV12-3 or TRBV12-4 and J usage is TRBJ1-2, with 8 bases identical to TRBD1. V was clipped by 8 bases and J by 8 bases; unmatched bases: 28. The CDR3 has 19 residues. The CDR3 DNA follows: TGTGCCAGCGGAACCCCCGGACTAGCGGGGGCAGGGGGCAGGAGCGGCTACACCTTC. Its protein product is CASGTPGLAGAGGRSGYTF.

This clonotype was counted many times. The V call is TRBV7-2, the J call TRBJ2-2; no firm D call. Trimming took off 7 bases at V and 2 bases at J, with 11 bases between the two ends. The CDR3 spans 14 residues. The germline V gene encodes CDR1 SGHTA and CDR2 FQGNSA. DNA for the CDR3: TGTGCCAGCAAGCTGTCTGTCAACACCGGGGAGCTGTTTTTT. Translated: CASKLSVNTGELFF.

To note about this clonotype: A much larger clone differs by one base, so this may be a read error. The chain links TRBV4-1 to TRBJ2-5; D is unclear. Germline-derived CDR1 and CDR2 are MGHRA and YSYEKL. The length of the CDR3 is 14 residues. The chain's CDR3 is CASSQDRNQETRYF. CDR3 coding DNA: TGCGCCAGCAGCCAAGATCGCAACCAAGAGACCCGGTACTTC.

The chain has TRBV7-9 and TRBJ2-7; TRBD2 agrees at 12 bases. From germline, CDR1 is SEHNR and CDR2 FQNEAQ (reference sequence). V dropped 10 bases and J dropped 6; count of bases not matched to a gene: 4. CDR3 length equals 12 residues. The CDR3 protein is CATGLAGIEQYF. DNA of the CDR3: TGTGCCACAGGACTAGCGGGAATCGAGCAGTACTTC. The full variable domain, rest sourced from reference TRBV7-9 and TRBJ2-7, is DTGVSQNPRHKITKRGQNVTFRCDPISEHNRLYWYRQTLGQGPEFLTYFQNEAQLEKSRLLSDRFSAERPKGSFSTLEIQRTEQGDSAMYLCATGLAGIEQYFGPGTRLTVT.

This clonotype was seen many times. This chain links TRBV7-9 with TRBJ2-7; possible D gene TRBD2, 5 bases. CDR1 is SEHNR, CDR2 FQNEAQ, per germline (reference sequence). With 5 bases removed from V and 1 base from J, the gap between germline ends came to 12 bases. This CDR3 is built from 14 residues. CDR3: CASSLGVGSYEQYF. The CDR3 DNA follows: TGTGCCAGCAGCCTCGGGGTCGGTTCCTACGAGCAGTACTTC.

The V and J genes are TRBV29-1 and TRBJ2-5; weak D call: TRBD2 (7 bases). V lost 8 bases and J 4 bases, leaving 14 bases between the germline ends. Germline V gene lookup returns CDR1 SQVTM and CDR2 ANQGSEA. The CDR3 runs 12 residues. The CDR3 loop reads CSYGLGGETQYF. The CDR3 bases are TGCAGCTACGGACTAGGGGGAGAGACCCAGTACTTC.

This rearrangement joins TRBV2 to TRBJ1-4; 7 bases map to TRBD1. The CDR3 length is 14 residues. V was clipped by 8 bases and J by 5 bases; unmatched bases: 8. From germline, CDR1 is SNHLY and CDR2 FYNNEI. In nucleotides, the CDR3 is TGTGCCAGCGCGTTCGAGGGACAGAATGAAAAACTGTTTTTT. This gives the protein CASAFEGQNEKLFF.

About this clonotype: The conserved closing phenylalanine or tryptophan is absent in this CDR3, likely reflecting a read error. The limits of the CDR3 on the DNA are not certain, so only TCRdb's listed CDR3 is given. This chain links TRBV7-9 with TRBJ2-6; whether TRBD1, the table's D call, matches the DNA was not checked. The V gene's germline CDR1 is SEHNR and CDR2 FQNEAQ (reference sequence). Inclusive of both ends, the CDR3 amounts to 8 amino acids. The CDR3 protein is CASTHWGQ.

This chain connects TRBV5-1 to TRBJ2-7, with 10 nucleotides matching TRBD2. The CDR3 runs 16 residues. After removal of 4 bases from V and 2 bases from J, the junction contained 9 bases not matched to a gene. CDR1 SGHRS and CDR2 YFSETQ come from the germline V gene. The CDR3 sequence is CASSKLAGEKPYEQYF. CDR3 bases: TGCGCCAGCAGCAAGCTAGCGGGAGAAAAACCCTACGAGCAGTACTTC.

This chain uses TRBV19 with TRBJ1-3, with no clear D. The germline gives CDR1 LNHDA, CDR2 SQIVND (reference sequence). This CDR3 is built from 17 residues. Trimming cost V 3 bases and J 0 bases, with 15 bases left between them. CDR3 sequence reads: CASSMGSFGNSGNTIYF. CDR3 in DNA: TGTGCCAGTAGTATGGGGTCGTTCGGGAACTCTGGAAACACCATATATTTT.